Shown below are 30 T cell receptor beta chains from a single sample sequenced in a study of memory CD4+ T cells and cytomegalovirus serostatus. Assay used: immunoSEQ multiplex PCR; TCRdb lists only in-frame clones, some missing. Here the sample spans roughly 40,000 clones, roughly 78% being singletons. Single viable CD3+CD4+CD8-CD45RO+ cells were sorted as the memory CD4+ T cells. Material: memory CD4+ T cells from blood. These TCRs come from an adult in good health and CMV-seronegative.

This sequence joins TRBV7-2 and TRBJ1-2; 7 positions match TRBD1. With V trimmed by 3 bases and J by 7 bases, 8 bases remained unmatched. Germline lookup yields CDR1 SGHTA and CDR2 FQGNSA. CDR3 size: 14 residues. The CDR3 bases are TGTGCCAGCAGCTTGGGGCAGGGGGAAGGTGGCTACACCTTC. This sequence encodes CASSLGQGEGGYTF.

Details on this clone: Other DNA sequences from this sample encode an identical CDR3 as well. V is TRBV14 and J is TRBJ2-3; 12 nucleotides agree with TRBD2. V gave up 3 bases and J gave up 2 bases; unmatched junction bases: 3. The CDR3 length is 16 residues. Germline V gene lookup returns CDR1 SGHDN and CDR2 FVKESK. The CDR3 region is CASSQRLAGATDTQYF. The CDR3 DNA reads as TGTGCCAGCAGCCAGAGACTAGCGGGGGCCACAGATACGCAGTATTTT. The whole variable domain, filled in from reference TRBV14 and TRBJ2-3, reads EAGVTQFPSHSVIEKGQTVTLRCDPISGHDNLYWYRRVMGKEIKFLLHFVKESKQDESGMPNNRFLAERTGGTYSTLKVQPAELEDSGVYFCASSQRLAGATDTQYFGPGTRLTVL.

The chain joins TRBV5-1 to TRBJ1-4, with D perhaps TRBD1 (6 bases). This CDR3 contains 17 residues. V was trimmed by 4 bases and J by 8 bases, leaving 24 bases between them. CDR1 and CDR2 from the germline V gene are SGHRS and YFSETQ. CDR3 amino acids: CASSPAGPGAGEEKLFF. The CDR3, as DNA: TGCGCCAGCAGCCCGGCGGGACCAGGGGCGGGGGAAGAAAAACTGTTTTTT.

Here the CDR3 reads CASSYNRADYGYTF. The CDR3 bases are TGTGCCAGCAGCTACAACAGGGCCGACTATGGCTACACCTTC. This chain links TRBV7-2 with TRBJ1-2, with D possibly being TRBD1 (6 bases). Germline CDR1 SGHTA, CDR2 FQGNSA. The CDR3 is 14 amino acids. V was clipped by 4 bases and J by 3 bases, with 12 bases between them.

CDR3 nucleotide sequence: TGCAGCGTTCTTTCCGGGACACCGAATCAGCCCCAGCATTTT. Its protein product is CSVLSGTPNQPQHF. This rearrangement joins TRBV29-1 to TRBJ1-5; TRBD1 is a possible D gene (6 bases). Germline V gene data show CDR1 as SQVTM and CDR2 as ANQGSEA. Trimming took 5 bases from V and 4 from J, leaving 15 bases between them. This CDR3 is built from 14 residues.

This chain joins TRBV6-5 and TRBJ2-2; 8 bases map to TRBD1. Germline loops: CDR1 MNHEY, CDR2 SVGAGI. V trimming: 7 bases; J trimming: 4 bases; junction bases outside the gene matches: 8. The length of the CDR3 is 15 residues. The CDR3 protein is CASTRQGPSTGELFF. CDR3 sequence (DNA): TGTGCCAGCACCCGACAGGGGCCTTCCACCGGGGAGCTGTTTTTT.

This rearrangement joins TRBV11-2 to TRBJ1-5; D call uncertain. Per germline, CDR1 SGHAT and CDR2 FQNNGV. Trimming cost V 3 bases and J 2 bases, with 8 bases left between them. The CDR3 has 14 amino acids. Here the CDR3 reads CASSLDGRNQPQHF. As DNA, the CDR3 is TGTGCCAGCAGCTTGGACGGCCGCAATCAGCCCCAGCATTTT.

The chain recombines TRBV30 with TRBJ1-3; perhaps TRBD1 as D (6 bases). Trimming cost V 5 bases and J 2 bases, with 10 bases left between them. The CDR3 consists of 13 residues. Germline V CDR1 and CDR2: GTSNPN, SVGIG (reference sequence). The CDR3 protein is CAWAQGAGNTIYF. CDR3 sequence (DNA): TGTGCCTGGGCACAGGGTGCTGGAAACACCATATATTTT.

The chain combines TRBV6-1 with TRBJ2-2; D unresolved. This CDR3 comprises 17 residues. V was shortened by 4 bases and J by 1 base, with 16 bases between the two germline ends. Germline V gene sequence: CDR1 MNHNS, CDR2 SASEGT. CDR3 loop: CASSVNRQTGNTGELFF. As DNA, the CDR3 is TGTGCCAGCAGTGTTAACCGGCAAACTGGGAACACCGGGGAGCTGTTTTTT.

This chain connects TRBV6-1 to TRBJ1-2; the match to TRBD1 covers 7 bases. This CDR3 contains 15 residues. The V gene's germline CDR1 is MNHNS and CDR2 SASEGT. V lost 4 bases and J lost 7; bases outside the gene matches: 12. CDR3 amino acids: CASSGKWDSFSGYTF. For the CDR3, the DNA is TGTGCCAGCAGTGGAAAATGGGACAGTTTTAGTGGCTACACCTTC.

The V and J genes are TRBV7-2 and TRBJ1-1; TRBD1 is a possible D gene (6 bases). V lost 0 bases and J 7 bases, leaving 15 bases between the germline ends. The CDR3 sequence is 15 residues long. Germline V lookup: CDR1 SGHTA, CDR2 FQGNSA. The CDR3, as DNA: TGTGCCAGCAGCTTAGCCAGGGGCGCCGGGCTTGAAGCTTTCTTT. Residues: CASSLARGAGLEAFF.

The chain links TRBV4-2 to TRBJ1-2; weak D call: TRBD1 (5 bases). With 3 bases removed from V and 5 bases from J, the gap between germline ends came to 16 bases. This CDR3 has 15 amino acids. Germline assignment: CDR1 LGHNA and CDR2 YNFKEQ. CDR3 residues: CASSQSRGVEYGYTF. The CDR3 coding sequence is TGTGCCAGCAGCCAGTCAAGAGGGGTGGAATATGGCTACACCTTC.

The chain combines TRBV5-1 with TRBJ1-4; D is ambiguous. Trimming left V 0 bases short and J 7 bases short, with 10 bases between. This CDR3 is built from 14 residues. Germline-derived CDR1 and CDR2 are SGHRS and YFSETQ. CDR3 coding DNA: TGCGCCAGCAGCTTGGGAGATTCTATTGAAAAACTGTTTTTT. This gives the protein CASSLGDSIEKLFF.

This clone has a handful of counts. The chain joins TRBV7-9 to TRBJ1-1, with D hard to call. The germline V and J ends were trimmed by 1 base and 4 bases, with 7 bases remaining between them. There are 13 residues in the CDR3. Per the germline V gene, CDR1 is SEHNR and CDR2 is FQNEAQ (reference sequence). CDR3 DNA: TGTGCCAGCAGCTTAGTCGGAAGCACTGAAGCTTTCTTT. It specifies CASSLVGSTEAFF.

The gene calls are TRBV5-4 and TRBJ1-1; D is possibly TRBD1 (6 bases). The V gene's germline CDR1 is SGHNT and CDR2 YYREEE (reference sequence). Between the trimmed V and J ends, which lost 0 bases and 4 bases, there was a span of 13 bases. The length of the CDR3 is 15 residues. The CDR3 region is CASSLVGGRSTEAFF. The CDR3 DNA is TGTGCCAGCAGCTTGGTGGGGGGGCGAAGCACTGAAGCTTTCTTT.

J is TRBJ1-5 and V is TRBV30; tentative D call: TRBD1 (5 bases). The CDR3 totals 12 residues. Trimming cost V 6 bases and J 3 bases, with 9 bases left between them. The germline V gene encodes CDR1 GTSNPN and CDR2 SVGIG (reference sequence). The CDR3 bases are TGTGCCTGCGACAGAAACAATCAGCCCCAGCATTTT. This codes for CACDRNNQPQHF. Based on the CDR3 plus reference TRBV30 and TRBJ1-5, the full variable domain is SQTIHQWPATLVQPVGSPLSLECTVEGTSNPNLYWYRQAAGRGLQLLFYSVGIGQISSEVPQNLSASRPQDRQFILSSKKLLLSDSGFYLCACDRNNQPQHFGDGTRLSIL.

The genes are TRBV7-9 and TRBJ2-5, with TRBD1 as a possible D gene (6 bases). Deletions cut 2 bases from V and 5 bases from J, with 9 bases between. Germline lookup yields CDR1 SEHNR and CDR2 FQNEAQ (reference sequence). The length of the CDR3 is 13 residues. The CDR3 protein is CASSLRQGETQYF. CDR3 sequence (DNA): TGTGCCAGCAGCTTAAGGCAGGGGGAGACCCAGTACTTC. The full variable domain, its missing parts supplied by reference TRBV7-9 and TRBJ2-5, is DTGVSQNPRHKITKRGQNVTFRCDPISEHNRLYWYRQTLGQGPEFLTYFQNEAQLEKSRLLSDRFSAERPKGSFSTLEIQRTEQGDSAMYLCASSLRQGETQYFGPGTRLLVL.

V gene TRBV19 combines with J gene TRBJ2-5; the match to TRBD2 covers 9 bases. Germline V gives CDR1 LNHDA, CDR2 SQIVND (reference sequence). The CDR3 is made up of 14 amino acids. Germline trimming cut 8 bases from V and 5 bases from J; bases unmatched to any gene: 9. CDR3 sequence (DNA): TGTGCCAGTGCCCAGCGGGGGGTCGTGGAGACCCAGTACTTC. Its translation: CASAQRGVVETQYF.

CDR3 nucleotide sequence: TGTGCCAGCAGCTTCTCACAGGACCCGGGGGAGACCCAGTACTTC. Translation gives CASSFSQDPGETQYF. This chain connects TRBV7-9 to TRBJ2-5, with D perhaps TRBD1 or TRBD2 (5 bases each). The CDR3 loop spans 15 amino acids. Trimming shortened V by 3 bases and J by 5 bases, and 16 bases separated the two germline ends. Germline V gene data show CDR1 as SEHNR and CDR2 as FQNEAQ (reference sequence).

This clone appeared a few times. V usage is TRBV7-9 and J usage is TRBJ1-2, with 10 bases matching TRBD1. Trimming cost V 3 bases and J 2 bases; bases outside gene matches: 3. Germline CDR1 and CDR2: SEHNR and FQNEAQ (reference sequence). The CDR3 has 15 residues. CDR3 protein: CASSFGDRGNYGYTF. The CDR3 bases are TGTGCCAGCAGCTTTGGGGACAGGGGCAACTATGGCTACACCTTC.

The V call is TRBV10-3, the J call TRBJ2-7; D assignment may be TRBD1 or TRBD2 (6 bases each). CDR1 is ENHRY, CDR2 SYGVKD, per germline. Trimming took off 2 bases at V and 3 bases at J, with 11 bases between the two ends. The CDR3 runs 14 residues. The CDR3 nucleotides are TGTGCCATCAGTGAGGACAAGGGGGGCTACGAGCAGTACTTC. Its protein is CAISEDKGGYEQYF.

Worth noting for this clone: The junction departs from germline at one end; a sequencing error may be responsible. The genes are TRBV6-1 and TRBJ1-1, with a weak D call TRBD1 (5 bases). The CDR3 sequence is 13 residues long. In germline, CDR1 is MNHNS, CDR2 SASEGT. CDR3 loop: CASRTWGNSEAFF. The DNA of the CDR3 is TGTGCCAGCAGAACCTGGGGGAACAGTGAAGCTTTCTTT.

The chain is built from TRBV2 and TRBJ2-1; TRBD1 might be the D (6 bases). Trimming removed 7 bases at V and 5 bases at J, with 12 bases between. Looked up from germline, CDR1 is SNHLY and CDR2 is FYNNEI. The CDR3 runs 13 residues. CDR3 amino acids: CASTGAFDNEQFF. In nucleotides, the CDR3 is TGTGCCAGCACAGGGGCCTTCGACAATGAGCAGTTCTTC.

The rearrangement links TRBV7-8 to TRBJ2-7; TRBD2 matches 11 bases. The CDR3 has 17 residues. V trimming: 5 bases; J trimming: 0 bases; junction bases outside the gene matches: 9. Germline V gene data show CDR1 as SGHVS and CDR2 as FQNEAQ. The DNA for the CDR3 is TGTGCCAGCAGCGGGGAGAGACTAGCGGGGCCCTCCTACGAGCAGTACTTC. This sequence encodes CASSGERLAGPSYEQYF.

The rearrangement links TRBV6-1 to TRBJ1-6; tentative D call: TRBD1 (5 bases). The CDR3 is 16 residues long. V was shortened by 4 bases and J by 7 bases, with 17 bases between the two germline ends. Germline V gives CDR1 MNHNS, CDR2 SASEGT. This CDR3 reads CASSVNTGPPNSPLHF. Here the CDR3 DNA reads TGTGCCAGCAGTGTTAATACAGGTCCCCCAAATTCACCCCTCCACTTT.

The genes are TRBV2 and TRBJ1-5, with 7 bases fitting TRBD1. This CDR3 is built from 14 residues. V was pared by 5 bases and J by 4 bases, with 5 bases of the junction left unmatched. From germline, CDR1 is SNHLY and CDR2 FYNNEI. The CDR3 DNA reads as TGTGCCAGCAGTCCGGACAGGTCAAATCAGCCCCAGCATTTT. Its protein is CASSPDRSNQPQHF.

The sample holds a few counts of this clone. The CDR3 nucleotides are TGTGCCTGGAATAAGAGAAGGCTGAACACTGAAGCTTTCTTT. Translating it yields CAWNKRRLNTEAFF. J is TRBJ1-1 and V is TRBV30; no clear D gene. Germline V lookup: CDR1 GTSNPN, CDR2 SVGIG (reference sequence). V dropped 4 bases and J dropped 0 bases, with 12 bases sitting between them. CDR3 length: 14 amino acids.

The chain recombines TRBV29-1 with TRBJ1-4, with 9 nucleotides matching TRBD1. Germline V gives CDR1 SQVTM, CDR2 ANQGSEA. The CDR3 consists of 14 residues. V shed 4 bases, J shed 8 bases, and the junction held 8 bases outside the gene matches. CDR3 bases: TGCAGCGTTGGAGTACAGGGGGCAGGAGAAAAACTGTTTTTT. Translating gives CSVGVQGAGEKLFF.

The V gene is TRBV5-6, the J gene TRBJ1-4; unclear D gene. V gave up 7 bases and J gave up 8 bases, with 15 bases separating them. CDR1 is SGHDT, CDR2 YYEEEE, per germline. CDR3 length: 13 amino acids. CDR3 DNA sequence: TGTGCCAGCGAGAGAGGGAGAGGGGAAAAACTGTTTTTT. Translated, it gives CASERGRGEKLFF.

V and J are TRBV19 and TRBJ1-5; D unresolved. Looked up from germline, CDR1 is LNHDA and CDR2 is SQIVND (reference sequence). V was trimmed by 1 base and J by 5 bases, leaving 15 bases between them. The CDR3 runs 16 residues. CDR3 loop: CASSIAWAQSHQPQHF. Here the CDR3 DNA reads TGTGCCAGTAGTATAGCATGGGCGCAGAGCCATCAGCCCCAGCATTTT. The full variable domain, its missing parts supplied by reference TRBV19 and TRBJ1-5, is DGGITQSPKYLFRKEGQNVTLSCEQNLNHDAMYWYRQDPGQGLRLIYYSQIVNDFQKGDIAEGYSVSREKKESFPLTVTSAQKNPTAFYLCASSIAWAQSHQPQHFGDGTRLSIL.